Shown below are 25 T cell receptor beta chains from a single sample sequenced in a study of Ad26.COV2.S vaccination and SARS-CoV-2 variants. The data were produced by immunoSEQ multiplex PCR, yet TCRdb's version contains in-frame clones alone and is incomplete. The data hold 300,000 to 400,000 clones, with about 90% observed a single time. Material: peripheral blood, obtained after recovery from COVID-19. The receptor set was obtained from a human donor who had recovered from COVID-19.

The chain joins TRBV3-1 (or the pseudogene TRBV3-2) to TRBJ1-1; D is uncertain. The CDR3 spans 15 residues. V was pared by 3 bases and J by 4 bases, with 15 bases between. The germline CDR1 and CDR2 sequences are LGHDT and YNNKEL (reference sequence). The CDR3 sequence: CASSQVPSGRTEAFF. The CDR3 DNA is TGTGCCAGCAGCCAGGTCCCCAGCGGACGCACTGAAGCTTTCTTT.

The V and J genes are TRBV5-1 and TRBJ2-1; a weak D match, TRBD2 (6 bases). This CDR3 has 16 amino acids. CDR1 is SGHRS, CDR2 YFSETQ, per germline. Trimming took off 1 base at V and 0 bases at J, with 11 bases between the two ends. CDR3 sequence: CASSLYAGSSYNEQFF. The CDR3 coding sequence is TGCGCCAGCAGCTTGTACGCGGGGAGCTCCTACAATGAGCAGTTCTTC.

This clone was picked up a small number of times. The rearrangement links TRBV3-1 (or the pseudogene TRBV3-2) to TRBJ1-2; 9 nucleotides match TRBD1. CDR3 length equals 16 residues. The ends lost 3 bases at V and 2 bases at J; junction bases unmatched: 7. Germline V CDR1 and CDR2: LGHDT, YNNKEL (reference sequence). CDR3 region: CASSQRDRDYNYGYTF. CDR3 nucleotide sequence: TGTGCCAGCAGCCAGAGGGACAGGGACTACAACTATGGCTACACCTTC.

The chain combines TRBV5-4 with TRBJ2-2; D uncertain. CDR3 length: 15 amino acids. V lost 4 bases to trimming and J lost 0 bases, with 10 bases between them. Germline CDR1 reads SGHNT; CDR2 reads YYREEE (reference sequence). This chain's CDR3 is CASSNENANTGELFF. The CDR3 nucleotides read TGTGCCAGCAGCAACGAGAACGCGAACACCGGGGAGCTGTTTTTT.

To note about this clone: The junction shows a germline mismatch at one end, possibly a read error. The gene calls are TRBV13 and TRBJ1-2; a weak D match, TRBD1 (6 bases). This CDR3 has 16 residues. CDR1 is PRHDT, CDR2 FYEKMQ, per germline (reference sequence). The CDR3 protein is CASNLGGPGVSNGYTF. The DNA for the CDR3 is TGTGCCAGCAACTTAGGGGGGCCAGGGGTTAGCAATGGCTACACCTTC.

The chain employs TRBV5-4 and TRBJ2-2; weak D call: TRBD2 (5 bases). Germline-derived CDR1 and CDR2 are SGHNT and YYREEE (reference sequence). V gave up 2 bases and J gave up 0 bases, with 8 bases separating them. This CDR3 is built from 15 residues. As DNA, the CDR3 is TGTGCCAGCAGCTTTTGGGGAGCGAACACCGGGGAGCTGTTTTTT. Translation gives CASSFWGANTGELFF. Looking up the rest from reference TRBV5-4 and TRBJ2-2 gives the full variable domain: ETGVTQSPTHLIKTRGQQVTLRCSSQSGHNTVSWYQQALGQGPQFIFQYYREEENGRGNFPPRFSGLQFPNYSSELNVNALELDDSALYLCASSFWGANTGELFFGEGSRLTVL.

CDR3 in amino acids: CASSSIRGPGELFF. For the CDR3, the DNA is TGCGCCAGCAGCTCCATAAGGGGTCCCGGGGAGCTGTTTTTT. V usage is TRBV5-1 and J usage is TRBJ2-2; D possibly corresponds to TRBD1 (5 bases). V was clipped by 3 bases and J by 6 bases, with 12 bases between them. This CDR3 contains 14 residues. Germline V gene sequence: CDR1 SGHRS, CDR2 YFSETQ.

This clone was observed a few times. CDR3 coding DNA: TGTGCCAGCAGCTTCGCTGTTACGACAGGGAGCTCTGGAAACACCATATATTTT. Protein product: CASSFAVTTGSSGNTIYF. This chain connects TRBV7-9 to TRBJ1-3; 7 nucleotides align to TRBD1. The V and J ends lost 3 bases and 0 bases, in that order; junction bases with no gene match: 11. The length of the CDR3 is 18 residues. Per the germline V gene, CDR1 is SEHNR and CDR2 is FQNEAQ (reference sequence).

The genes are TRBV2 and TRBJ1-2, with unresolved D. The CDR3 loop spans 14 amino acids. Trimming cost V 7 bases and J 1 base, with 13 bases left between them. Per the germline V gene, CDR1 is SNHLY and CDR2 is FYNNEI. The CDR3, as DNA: TGTGCCAGCATCCGGGGTTCCGGTAACTATGGCTACACCTTC. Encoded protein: CASIRGSGNYGYTF. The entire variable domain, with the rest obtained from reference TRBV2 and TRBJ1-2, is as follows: EPEVTQTPSHQVTQMGQEVILRCVPISNHLYFYWYRQILGQKVEFLVSFYNNEISEKSEIFDDQFSVERPDGSNFTLKIRSTKLEDSAMYFCASIRGSGNYGYTFGSGTRLTVV.

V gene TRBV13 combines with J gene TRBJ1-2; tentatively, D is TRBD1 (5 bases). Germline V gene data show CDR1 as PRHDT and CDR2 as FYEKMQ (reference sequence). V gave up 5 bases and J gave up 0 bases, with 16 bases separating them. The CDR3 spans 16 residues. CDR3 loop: CASSPGREGTNYGYTF. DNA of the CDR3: TGTGCCAGCAGCCCCGGCAGGGAGGGAACTAACTATGGCTACACCTTC.

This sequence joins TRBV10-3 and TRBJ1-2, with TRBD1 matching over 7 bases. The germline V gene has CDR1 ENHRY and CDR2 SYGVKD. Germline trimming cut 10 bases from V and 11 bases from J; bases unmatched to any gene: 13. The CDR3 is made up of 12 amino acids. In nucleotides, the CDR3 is TGTGCCACCTTAGACAGGGACCTACCATACACCTTC. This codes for CATLDRDLPYTF.

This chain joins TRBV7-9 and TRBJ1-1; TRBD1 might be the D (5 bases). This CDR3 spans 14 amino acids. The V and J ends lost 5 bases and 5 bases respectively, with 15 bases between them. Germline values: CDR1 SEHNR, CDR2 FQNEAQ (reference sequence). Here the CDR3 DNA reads TGTGCCAGCAGCGTCTCGGGGGGGAAGACTGAAGCTTTCTTT. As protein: CASSVSGGKTEAFF.

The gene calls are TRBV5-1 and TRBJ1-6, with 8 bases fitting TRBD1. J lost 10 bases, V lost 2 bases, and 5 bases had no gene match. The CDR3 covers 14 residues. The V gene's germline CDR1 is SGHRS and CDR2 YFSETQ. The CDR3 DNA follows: TGCGCCAGCAGCTTCACATCAGGGGGCTCACCCCTCCACTTT. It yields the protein CASSFTSGGSPLHF.

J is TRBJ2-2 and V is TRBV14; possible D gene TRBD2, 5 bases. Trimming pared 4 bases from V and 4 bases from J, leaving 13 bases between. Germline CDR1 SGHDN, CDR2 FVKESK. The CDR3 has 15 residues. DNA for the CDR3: TGTGCCAGCAGCCTGAGGGAACCCTTCACCGGGGAGCTGTTTTTT. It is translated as CASSLREPFTGELFF.

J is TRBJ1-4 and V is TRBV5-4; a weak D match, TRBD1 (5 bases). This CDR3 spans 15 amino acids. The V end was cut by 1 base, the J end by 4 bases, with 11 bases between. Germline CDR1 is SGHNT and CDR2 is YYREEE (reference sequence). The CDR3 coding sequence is TGTGCCAGCAGCTTGAAGCGGGACTATAATGAAAAACTGTTTTTT. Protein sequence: CASSLKRDYNEKLFF.

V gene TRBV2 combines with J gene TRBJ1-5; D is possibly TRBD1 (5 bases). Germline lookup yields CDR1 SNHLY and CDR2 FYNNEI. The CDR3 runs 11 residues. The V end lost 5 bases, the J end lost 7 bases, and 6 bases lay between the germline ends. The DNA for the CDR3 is TGTGCCAGCAGTCAGGGCCAGCCCCAGCATTTT. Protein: CASSQGQPQHF.

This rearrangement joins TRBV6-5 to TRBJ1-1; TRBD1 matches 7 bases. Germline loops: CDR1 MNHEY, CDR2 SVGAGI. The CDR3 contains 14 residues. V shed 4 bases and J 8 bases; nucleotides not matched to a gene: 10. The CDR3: CASSWGQTTGEAFF. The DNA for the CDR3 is TGTGCCAGCAGTTGGGGACAGACGACCGGCGAAGCTTTCTTT.

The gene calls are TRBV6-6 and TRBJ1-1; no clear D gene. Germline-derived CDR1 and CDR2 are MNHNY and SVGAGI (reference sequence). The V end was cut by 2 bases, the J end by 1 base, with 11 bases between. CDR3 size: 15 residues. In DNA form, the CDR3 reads TGTGCCAGCAGTTACGTCCCCCTGACGAACACTGAAGCTTTCTTT. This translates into CASSYVPLTNTEAFF.

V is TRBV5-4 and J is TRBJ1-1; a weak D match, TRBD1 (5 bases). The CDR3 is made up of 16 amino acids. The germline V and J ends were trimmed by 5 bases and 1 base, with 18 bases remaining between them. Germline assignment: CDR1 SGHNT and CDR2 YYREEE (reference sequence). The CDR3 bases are TGTGCCAGCAGGGTACTTCTCACCGGGGCGAACACTGAAGCTTTCTTT. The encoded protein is CASRVLLTGANTEAFF.

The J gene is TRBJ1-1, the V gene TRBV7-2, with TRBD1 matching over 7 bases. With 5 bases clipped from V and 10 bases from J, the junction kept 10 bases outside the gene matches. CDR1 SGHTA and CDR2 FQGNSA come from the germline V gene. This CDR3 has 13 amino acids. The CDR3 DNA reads TGTGCCAGCAGCCCGGCTACCCGACAGGGAGCTTTCTTT. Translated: CASSPATRQGAFF.

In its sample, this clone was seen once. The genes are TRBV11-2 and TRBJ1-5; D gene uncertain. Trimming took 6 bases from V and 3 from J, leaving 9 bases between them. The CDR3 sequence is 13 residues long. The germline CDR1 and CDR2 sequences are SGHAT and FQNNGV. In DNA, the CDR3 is TGTGCCAGCAGTTTTGGATACAATCAGCCCCAGCATTTT. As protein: CASSFGYNQPQHF.

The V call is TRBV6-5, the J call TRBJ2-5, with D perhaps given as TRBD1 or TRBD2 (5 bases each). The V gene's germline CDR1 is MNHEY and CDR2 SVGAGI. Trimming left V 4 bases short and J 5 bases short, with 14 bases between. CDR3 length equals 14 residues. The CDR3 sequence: CASSSHGGLETQYF. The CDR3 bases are TGTGCCAGCAGTTCTCATGGGGGTTTGGAGACCCAGTACTTC.

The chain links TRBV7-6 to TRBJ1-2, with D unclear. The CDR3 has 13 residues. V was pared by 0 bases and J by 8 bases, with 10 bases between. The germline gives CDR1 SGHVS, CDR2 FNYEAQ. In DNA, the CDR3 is TGTGCCAGCAGCTTAGCGGTAACCAGGGGCTACACCTTC. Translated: CASSLAVTRGYTF.

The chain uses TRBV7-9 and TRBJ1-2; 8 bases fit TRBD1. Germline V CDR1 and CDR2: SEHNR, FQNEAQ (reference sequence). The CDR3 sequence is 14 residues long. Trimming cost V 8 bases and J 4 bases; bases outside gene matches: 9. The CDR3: CASFPTGGIYGYTF. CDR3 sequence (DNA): TGTGCCAGCTTTCCAACAGGGGGGATCTATGGCTACACCTTC.

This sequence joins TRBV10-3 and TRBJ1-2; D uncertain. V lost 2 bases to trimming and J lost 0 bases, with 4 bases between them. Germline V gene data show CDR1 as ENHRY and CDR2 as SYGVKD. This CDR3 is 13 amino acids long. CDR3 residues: CAISEGTNYGYTF. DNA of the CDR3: TGTGCCATCAGTGAGGGGACTAACTATGGCTACACCTTC.